A single T cell receptor beta chain is shown here with its context. Its antigen remains unidentified. ViraFEST used viral peptide pools to expand antigen-specific CD4+ T cells before sequencing. Isolating CD4+ T cells followed more than 9 days of culture. Prior SARS-CoV-2 infection was absent in the vaccine recipients, as shown by negative nucleocapsid antibodies. Wells each received around 2.2 million PBMC, cultured with 10 IU/ml IL-2 and about 9 ug/ml peptides. The data belong to a study of vaccination effects on CD4 cells after COVID-19. Study-level information: Participants were given two doses of BNT162b2 or mRNA-1273 vaccine.

V gave up 11 bases and J gave up 6 bases, with 17 bases separating them. Per germline, CDR1 MNHNY and CDR2 SVGAGI (reference sequence). This CDR3 has 13 residues. Study results and caveats: There was marked clonal contraction among infection- and vaccine-induced clones late after vaccination. The authors studied few convalescent patients and collected no early post-infection timepoints.

Libraries were prepared by immunoSEQ multiplex PCR; TCRdb keeps only in-frame clonotypes and omits some of them. Of 35,000 to 50,000 clones in the sample, around three quarters were seen once. Here the sequenced sample was CD4+ T cells from PBMCs cultured with SARS-CoV-2 spike peptides, taken before COVID-19 vaccination. The chain employs TRBV6-6 and TRBJ1-5; TRBD1 is a possible D gene (5 bases). The receptor was derived from a human donor who received a COVID-19 vaccine. CDR3 DNA: TGTGCCTCAAGGGGTGGTGGGGGTCAGCCCCAGCATTTT. It translates to CASRGGGGQPQHF.